A selection of T cell receptor beta chains follows, all from one sample in a study of vaccination and CD4 T cells after COVID-19. TCRdb processed the PCR reads anew with MiXCR; each CDR3 protein has one entry. The sample lists approximately 15,000 distinct CDR3 sequences; roughly two fifths were seen once. Antigens of these TCRs are unknown. Sequencing was done on a sample of cultured CD4+ T cells from blood. Every receptor here comes from a human donor with COVID-19. CDR3s include the opening cysteine and the closing phenylalanine or tryptophan. D genes are given only for firm matches. Clone size appears in some rows only: once, few, many, or a class for an expanded clone.

size	V	D	J	CDR3	DNA
.	TRBV25-1	.	TRBJ1-2	CASSEGQLLSDYGYTF	TGTGCCAGCAGTGAAGGACAGCTACTATCCGACTATGGCTACACCTTC
.	TRBV7-3	TRBD1	TRBJ1-5	CASSPYRDRDNQPQHF	TGTGCCAGCAGCCCATACCGGGACAGGGACAATCAGCCCCAGCATTTT
.	TRBV6-1	.	TRBJ2-2	CASNPPTTNTGELFF	TGTGCCAGCAACCCCCCGACTACGAACACCGGGGAGCTGTTTTTT
few	TRBV7-3	.	TRBJ2-3	CASSAKGGPGDTQYF	TGTGCCAGCAGCGCTAAAGGGGGGCCCGGAGATACGCAGTATTTT
.	TRBV7-9	.	TRBJ1-1	CASSSVGIEAFF	TGTGCCAGCAGCTCCGTGGGGATTGAAGCTTTCTTT
.	TRBV11-2	TRBD1	TRBJ1-4	CASSSIGTATNEKLFF	TGTGCCAGCAGCTCCATCGGGACAGCAACTAATGAAAAACTGTTTTTT
.	TRBV19	.	TRBJ2-1	CASSIGQVSNNEQFF	TGTGCCAGTAGTATCGGGCAGGTTAGCAACAATGAGCAGTTCTTC
.	TRBV7-9	.	TRBJ2-1	CASSPRWVGGRSYNEQFF	TGTGCCAGCAGCCCTAGATGGGTAGGAGGGAGGTCCTACAATGAGCAGTTCTTC
.	TRBV6-1	.	TRBJ1-3	CASRDPGRITGNTIYF	TGTGCCAGCAGGGATCCGGGACGTATAACTGGAAACACCATATATTTT
.	TRBV11-2	TRBD1	TRBJ1-1	CASSLAGTGKAFF	TGTGCCAGCAGCTTGGCCGGGACAGGGAAAGCTTTCTTT
once	TRBV7-2	TRBD2	TRBJ2-1	CASRAGTSGGSSYNEQFF	TGTGCCAGCAGGGCCGGGACTAGCGGGGGGAGCTCCTACAATGAGCAGTTCTTC
.	TRBV27	.	TRBJ2-2	CATQRGGSTGELFF	TGTGCCACCCAACGAGGGGGTAGCACCGGGGAGCTGTTTTTT
.	TRBV6-1	.	TRBJ1-6	CASSEATAGGASPLHF	TGTGCCAGCAGTGAAGCGACGGCAGGCGGAGCTTCACCCCTCCACTTT
.	TRBV11-2	TRBD1	TRBJ2-7	CASSLGYSPGQPYEQYF	TGTGCCAGCAGCTTAGGGTATTCCCCGGGACAGCCCTACGAGCAGTACTTC
once	TRBV2	.	TRBJ1-5	CASTQLVTGQQPQHF	TGTGCCAGCACCCAGCTTGTCACAGGACAACAGCCCCAGCATTTT
.	TRBV28	TRBD1	TRBJ2-3	CASTSRGRGDTQYF	TGTGCCAGCACCTCTAGGGGGCGCGGGGATACGCAGTATTTT
.	TRBV2	.	TRBJ2-2	CASKPGGSDGELFF	TGTGCCAGCAAGCCGGGGGGCTCCGACGGGGAGCTGTTTTTT
.	TRBV19	.	TRBJ1-1	CASILGPQNTEAFF	TGTGCCAGTATCCTCGGACCCCAGAACACTGAAGCTTTCTTT
.	TRBV6-1	.	TRBJ1-4	CASSDASEKLFF	TGTGCCAGCAGTGACGCTTCCGAAAAACTGTTTTTT
few	TRBV19	.	TRBJ2-2	CASSNNKVTGELFF	TGTGCCAGTAGTAATAACAAGGTCACCGGGGAGCTGTTTTTT
few	TRBV4-1	TRBD1	TRBJ1-2	CASSQGGQGWGYTF	TGCGCCAGCAGCCAAGGGGGACAGGGCTGGGGCTACACCTTC
.	TRBV7-8	TRBD1	TRBJ1-5	CASSATTGDNQPQHF	TGTGCCAGCAGCGCAACGACAGGGGACAATCAGCCCCAGCATTTT
.	TRBV11-3	.	TRBJ2-2	CASSLGGTRNTGELFF	TGTGCCAGCAGCTTAGGAGGCACACGGAACACCGGGGAGCTGTTTTTT
few	TRBV27	TRBD1	TRBJ1-6	CASSLGTGFSPLHF	TGTGCCAGCAGTTTGGGGACAGGGTTTTCACCCCTCCACTTT
.	TRBV4-1	.	TRBJ2-1	CASSQATGRGREQFF	TGCGCCAGCAGCCAAGCGACGGGGCGCGGACGAGAGCAGTTCTTC
.	TRBV6-1	TRBD1	TRBJ2-1	CASSRWDREGNEQFF	TGTGCCAGCAGTCGATGGGACAGGGAGGGCAATGAGCAGTTCTTC
.	TRBV9	TRBD1	TRBJ1-5	CASSPSTGGHQPQHF	TGTGCCAGCAGCCCTTCGACAGGGGGCCATCAGCCCCAGCATTTT
.	TRBV10-3	TRBD1	TRBJ2-7	CAISAGTETYEQYF	TGTGCCATCAGCGCCGGGACAGAGACCTACGAGCAGTACTTC
.	TRBV11-2	.	TRBJ1-2	CASSHGTSYGGYTF	TGTGCCAGCAGCCACGGGACATCCTACGGGGGCTACACCTTC
.	TRBV27	TRBD1	TRBJ2-6	CASRTQITGDGANVLTF	TGTGCCAGCAGGACACAAATTACAGGGGATGGGGCCAACGTCCTGACTTTC
.	TRBV29-1	TRBD2	TRBJ2-3	CSATVSGGTDTQYF	TGCAGCGCCACCGTCAGCGGGGGCACAGATACGCAGTATTTT
few	TRBV6-1	TRBD1	TRBJ1-4	CASSNRGSATNEKLFF	TGTGCCAGCAGCAACAGGGGTTCTGCAACTAATGAAAAACTGTTTTTT
.	TRBV2	.	TRBJ1-1	CASSEARQAGGEAFF	TGTGCCAGCAGTGAAGCGCGGCAGGCGGGCGGTGAAGCTTTCTTT
.	TRBV19	.	TRBJ1-3	CASSPSVGAIYF	TGTGCCAGTAGCCCCTCAGTTGGCGCCATATATTTT
.	TRBV18	.	TRBJ2-2	CASSPVRGWTGELFF	TGTGCCAGCTCACCAGTTCGGGGATGGACCGGGGAGCTGTTTTTT
few	TRBV20-1	.	TRBJ2-2	CSARDDGGPNTGELFF	TGCAGTGCTAGAGATGATGGCGGGCCGAACACCGGGGAGCTGTTTTTT
.	TRBV7-3	TRBD1	TRBJ2-1	CASSVPGDRQQFF	TGTGCCAGCAGCGTACCCGGGGACAGGCAGCAGTTCTTC
once	TRBV18	.	TRBJ1-6	CASSQTTGTGSPLHF	TGTGCCAGCTCACAGACTACAGGAACGGGGTCACCCCTCCACTTT
.	TRBV6-1	TRBD2	TRBJ2-4	CASSTNGGGNIQYF	TGTGCCAGCAGTACTAACGGGGGGGGGAACATTCAGTACTTC
.	TRBV20-1	TRBD2	TRBJ2-3	CSARLPGLEYYF	TGCAGTGCTCGCTTACCGGGACTAGAGTATTATTTT
few	TRBV7-2	.	TRBJ2-7	CASREGGSYEQYF	TGTGCCAGCAGGGAAGGGGGTTCCTACGAGCAGTACTTC
.	TRBV6-2/TRBV6-3	.	TRBJ1-5	CASSQYLGQGNQPQHF	TGTGCCAGCAGCCAGTACCTGGGGCAGGGCAATCAGCCCCAGCATTTT
.	TRBV6-5	.	TRBJ1-1	CASSYGGAGRLNTEAFF	TGTGCCAGCAGTTACGGGGGGGCCGGCCGACTGAACACTGAAGCTTTCTTT
.	TRBV10-3	.	TRBJ1-2	CASSYSKVAGDYGYTF	TGTGCCAGCAGTTACTCGAAAGTGGCGGGGGACTATGGCTACACCTTC
.	TRBV10-1	TRBD2	TRBJ2-5	CASSATSGETQYF	TGCGCCAGCAGTGCCACTAGCGGTGAGACCCAGTACTTC
.	TRBV9	TRBD1	TRBJ1-6	CASSETGQGSGSPLHF	TGTGCCAGCAGCGAGACCGGACAGGGTTCGGGGTCACCCCTCCACTTT
.	TRBV5-4	TRBD2	TRBJ2-5	CANLTSALPQETQYF	TGTGCCAACCTGACTAGCGCATTACCCCAAGAGACCCAGTACTTC
few	TRBV24-1	.	TRBJ2-5	CATSAGLGLETQYF	TGTGCCACCAGTGCCGGGCTAGGTTTGGAGACCCAGTACTTC
few	TRBV6-1	TRBD1	TRBJ1-1	CASTQGAPRTEAFF	TGTGCCAGCACACAGGGGGCCCCACGCACGGAAGCTTTCTTT
once	TRBV20-1	.	TRBJ1-2	CSALPRVQVLTRGGYTF	TGCAGTGCTCTCCCTCGAGTGCAGGTCCTTACACGAGGTGGCTACACCTTC
few	TRBV24-1	TRBD1	TRBJ2-5	CATSDPTTGRQETQYF	TGTGCCACCAGTGACCCAACGACAGGGCGGCAAGAGACCCAGTACTTC
.	TRBV11-1	.	TRBJ2-5	CASSLGRGGHQETQYF	TGTGCCAGCAGCTTAGGCAGGGGGGGCCACCAAGAGACCCAGTACTTC
.	TRBV29-1	.	TRBJ1-1	CSGCQGINTEAFF	TGCAGCGGTTGTCAGGGGATTAACACTGAAGCTTTCTTT